This TCR beta chain came from a study of vaccination and CD4 T cells after COVID-19. Study-level information: With a range of 35 to 161, the median interval from diagnosis to drawing post-COVID samples was about 100 days.

In regard to this clonotype: The antigen is unknown.

Cultured CD4+ T-cell DNA underwent Oncomine TCR Beta short-read sequencing. TCRdb re-called the PCR reads with MiXCR, one entry per CDR3 protein. The table includes 12,000 to 15,000 distinct CDR3 sequences, approximately 60% detected once. Germline V gives CDR1 SGHAT, CDR2 FQNNGV. Trimming removed 9 bases from V and 3 bases from J; junction bases left unmatched: 6. The CDR3 is made up of 13 amino acids. Treatment defined: roughly 10-day PBMC culture with coronavirus spike peptide pools or control peptides (ViraFEST assay). The genes are TRBV11-2 and TRBJ2-7, with 9 bases lining up with TRBD2. The specimen was CD4+ T cells from blood, cultured in vitro. The clonotype comes from a human donor who had recovered from COVID-19. The CDR3 region is CASKGLAFYEQYF. As DNA, the CDR3 is TGTGCCAGTAAGGGACTAGCCTTCTACGAGCAGTACTTC.